This T cell receptor beta chain emerged from a study of radiotherapy plus CTLA-4 blockade in lung cancer. Study-wide results and caveats: Early clone dynamics of blood T cells, plus interferon-beta, reportedly predicted response best.

Patients in the study, people with chemo-refractory metastatic non-small-cell lung cancer, received focal radiation plus ipilimumab CTLA-4 blockade. Sequenced by immunoSEQ multiplex PCR; TCRdb stores in-frame clones only, minus some. Of 50,000 to 65,000 clones in the sample, roughly 80% are singletons; the top ten hold 8.5%. V dropped 7 bases and J dropped 7; count of bases not matched to a gene: 6. The germline V gene has CDR1 ENHRY and CDR2 SYGVKD. The CDR3 has 14 residues. Remarks on this clone: Its antigen remains unknown.

This TCR came from a human donor with non-small cell lung cancer who had a complete response to radiotherapy plus ipilimumab. Sample: peripheral blood, taken from a patient treated with radiotherapy plus ipilimumab. The chain carries TRBV10-3 and TRBJ2-2; 10 bases match TRBD1. The CDR3 spells CAIKGTGEVGELFF. The CDR3 DNA follows: TGTGCCATCAAAGGGACAGGGGAAGTCGGGGAGCTGTTTTTT.